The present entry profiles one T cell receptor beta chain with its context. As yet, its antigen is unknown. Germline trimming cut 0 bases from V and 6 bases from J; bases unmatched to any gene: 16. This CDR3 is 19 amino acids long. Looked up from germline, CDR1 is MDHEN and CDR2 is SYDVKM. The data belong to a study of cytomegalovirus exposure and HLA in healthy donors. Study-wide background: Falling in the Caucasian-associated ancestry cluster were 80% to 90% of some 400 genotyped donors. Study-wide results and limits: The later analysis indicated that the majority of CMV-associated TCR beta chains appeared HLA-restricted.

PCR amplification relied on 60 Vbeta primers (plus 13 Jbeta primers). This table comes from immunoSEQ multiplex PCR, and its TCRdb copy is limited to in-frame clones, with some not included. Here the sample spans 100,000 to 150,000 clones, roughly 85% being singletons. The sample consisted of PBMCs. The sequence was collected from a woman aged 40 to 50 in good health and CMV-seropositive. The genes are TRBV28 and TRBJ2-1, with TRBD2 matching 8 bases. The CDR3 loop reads CASSLWGGGRSGLGNEQFF. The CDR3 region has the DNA TGTGCCAGCAGTTTATGGGGCGGCGGGAGGTCCGGCCTGGGCAATGAGCAGTTCTTC.